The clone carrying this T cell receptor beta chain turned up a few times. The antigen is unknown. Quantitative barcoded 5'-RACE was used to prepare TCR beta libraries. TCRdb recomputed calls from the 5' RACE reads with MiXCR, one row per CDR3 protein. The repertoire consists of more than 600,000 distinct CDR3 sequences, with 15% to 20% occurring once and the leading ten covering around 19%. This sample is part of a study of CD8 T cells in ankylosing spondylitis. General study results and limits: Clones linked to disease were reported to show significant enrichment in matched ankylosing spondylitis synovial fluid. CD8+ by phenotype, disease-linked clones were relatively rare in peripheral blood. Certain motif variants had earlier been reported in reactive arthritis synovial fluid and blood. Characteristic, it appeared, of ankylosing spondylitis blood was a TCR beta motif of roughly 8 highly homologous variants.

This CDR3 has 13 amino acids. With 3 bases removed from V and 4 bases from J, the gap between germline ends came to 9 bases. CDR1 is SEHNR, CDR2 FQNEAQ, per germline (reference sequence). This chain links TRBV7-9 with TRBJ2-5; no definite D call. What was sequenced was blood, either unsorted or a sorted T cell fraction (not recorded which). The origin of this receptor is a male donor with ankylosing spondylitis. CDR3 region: CASSFDFRETQYF. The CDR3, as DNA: TGTGCCAGCAGCTTCGATTTTCGAGAGACCCAGTACTTC.